The 11 T cell receptor beta chains given below trace back to one sample, sequenced in a study of tumor-infiltrating lymphocytes in primary liver carcinoma. The researchers produced TCR beta cDNA from about 510 ng total RNA with a constant-region primer. Sequencing libraries for TCR beta derived from three nested multiplex PCR rounds that used slightly modified ARM-PCR. The study ran its first two PCR rounds for 9 to 10 cycles each, using TRBV1-TRBV30 forward primers and a C-beta reverse primer. A single record per CDR3 protein comes from TCRdb applying MiXCR to the multiplex PCR reads. The data show hundreds of thousands of distinct CDR3 sequences, 50% to 60% seen once. In addition to blood RNA drawn from unsorted whole blood, germline DNA was extracted. The sample comprised peripheral blood. These receptors came from a woman in her 30s with primary liver carcinoma and hepatitis B virus infection.

The genes are TRBV11-2 and TRBJ2-1; a possible D gene is TRBD2 (6 bases). The CDR3 has 16 amino acids. V was pared by 5 bases and J by 5 bases, with 19 bases between. Germline V gene lookup returns CDR1 SGHAT and CDR2 FQNNGV. In DNA form, the CDR3 reads TGTGCCAGCAGCAAAGAGCGGGCAGCAGATCACAATGAGCAGTTCTTC. Residues: CASSKERAADHNEQFF.

There are a few counts of this clonotype. Because the CDR3 is missing its conserved closing phenylalanine or tryptophan, this is likely a read error. It is unclear where the CDR3 begins or ends on the DNA, so no DNA is shown, and the CDR3 is as TCRdb lists it. J is TRBJ1-5 and V is TRBV11-2. Per germline, CDR1 SGHAT and CDR2 FQNNGV. The CDR3 sequence runs 13 residues, both termini included. The CDR3 sequence is CASSLGFGKPRHS.

This clonotype was counted only a few times. The gene calls are TRBV5-6 and TRBJ2-5; 10 bases are shared with TRBD1. The length of the CDR3 is 14 residues. V lost 5 bases, J lost 6 bases, and 7 bases stayed unmatched. Germline lookup yields CDR1 SGHDT and CDR2 YYEEEE. In DNA form, the CDR3 reads TGTGCCAGCAGTTGGGGACAGGGGACCAAGACCCAGTACTTC. Protein: CASSWGQGTKTQYF.

This clonotype appeared many times. The chain employs TRBV29-1 and TRBJ2-5; perhaps D is TRBD1 or TRBD2 (6 bases each). CDR1 and CDR2 from the germline V gene are SQVTM and ANQGSEA. The V and J ends lost 5 bases and 5 bases respectively, with 18 bases between them. The CDR3 sequence is 14 residues long. CDR3 bases: TGCAGCGTTCAAAGGGGGGTCGGAGCTGAGACCCAGTACTTC. Translated: CSVQRGVGAETQYF.

The chain couples TRBV11-2 to TRBJ2-2; D is possibly TRBD2 (6 bases). Germline loops: CDR1 SGHAT, CDR2 FQNNGV. The V end was cut by 1 base, the J end by 5 bases, with 17 bases between. The CDR3 spans 17 residues. CDR3 residues: CASSLVRGSGSTGELFF. In DNA form, the CDR3 reads TGTGCCAGCAGCTTAGTCCGGGGTAGCGGTTCTACCGGGGAGCTGTTTTTT.

V usage is TRBV6-5 and J usage is TRBJ1-5; TRBD1 matches 9 bases. CDR1 and CDR2 from the germline V gene are MNHEY and SVGAGI. The V segment lost 6 bases and the J segment 7 bases; nucleotides outside the gene matches: 4. This CDR3 has 13 amino acids. The CDR3: CASSPQGAQPQHF. The CDR3 coding sequence is TGTGCCAGCAGCCCACAGGGGGCCCAGCCCCAGCATTTT.

About this clonotype: Since no conserved phenylalanine or tryptophan closes the CDR3, a read error is the likely cause. The chain couples TRBV29-1 to TRBJ2-6; TRBD2 is a possible D gene (5 bases). Germline loops: CDR1 SQVTM, CDR2 ANQGSEA. The length of the CDR3 is 14 residues. CDR3 nucleotides: TGTAGCGTTGAAATGGTCTCTGGGGCCAACGTCCTGACTCTC. As protein: CSVEMVSGANVLTL.

In its sample, this clonotype was seen a few times. This may stem from a read error, because a much larger clone lies one nucleotide away. The chain couples TRBV11-2 to TRBJ1-3; 7 bases map to TRBD1. The trim removed 5 bases at V and 0 bases at J, leaving 7 bases unmatched. The CDR3 has 16 amino acids. Germline V gene lookup returns CDR1 SGHAT and CDR2 FQNNGV. The DNA of the CDR3 is TGTGCCAGCAGCAACCCGACAGGGAACTCTGGAAACACCATATATTTT. This gives the protein CASSNPTGNSGNTIYF.

A word on this clonotype: A clone one base away is much larger, so this may be a read error. V is TRBV6-1 and J is TRBJ2-1, with 12 nucleotides matching TRBD2. This CDR3 is 16 amino acids long. Germline loops: CDR1 MNHNS, CDR2 SASEGT. The CDR3 reads CASSAQTSGGYSEQFF. Written as DNA, the CDR3 is TGTGCCAGCAGTGCACAGACTAGCGGGGGCTACAGTGAGCAGTTCTTC.

The chain carries TRBV5-1 and TRBJ2-2; possibly TRBD1 or TRBD2 for D (5 bases each). Looked up from germline, CDR1 is SGHRS and CDR2 is YFSETQ. Deletions cut 2 bases from V and 5 bases from J, with 13 bases between. The CDR3 is made up of 15 amino acids. The CDR3 region is CASSLQESGTGELFF. In nucleotides, the CDR3 is TGCGCCAGCAGCTTACAGGAGTCGGGGACCGGGGAGCTGTTTTTT. Full variable domain (outside the CDR3, taken from reference TRBV5-1 and TRBJ2-2): KAGVTQTPRYLIKTRGQQVTLSCSPISGHRSVSWYQQTPGQGLQFLFEYFSETQRNKGNFPGRFSGRQFSNSRSEMNVSTLELGDSALYLCASSLQESGTGELFFGEGSRLTVL.

This chain uses TRBV6-6 with TRBJ2-5, with D hard to call. V dropped 6 bases and J dropped 2 bases, with 13 bases sitting between them. This CDR3 is built from 14 residues. Germline CDR1 MNHNY, CDR2 SVGAGI (reference sequence). The CDR3, as DNA: TGTGCCAGCAGCGCCGACCGGGTACAAGAGACCCAGTACTTC. This gives the protein CASSADRVQETQYF.